The 27 T cell receptor beta chains presented below share a single source sample, sequenced in a study of T cell repertoires in cytomegalovirus infection. Which antigens these TCRs recognize remains unknown. TCRdb itself ran the reads through MiXCR, one entry per CDR3 protein. The top ten clones hold 48% of a sample with some 590,000 distinct CDR3 sequences, 35% to 50% of them seen once. This specimen consisted of cultured PBMCs, obtained from culture after CMV antigen stimulation. The receptors were gathered from a human donor in good health (CMV status not recorded). Some clones in this sample may be carry-over from other donors' samples.

Only a few counts were recorded for this clonotype. This chain connects TRBV7-2 to TRBJ2-5; 10 bases agree with TRBD1. The ends lost 0 bases at V and 4 bases at J; junction bases unmatched: 5. From germline, CDR1 is SGHTA and CDR2 FQGNSA. This CDR3 has 16 residues. The CDR3 DNA is TGTGCCAGCAGCTTAGCGGGACAGGGGACCGGAGAGACCCAGTACTTC. Amino acid sequence: CASSLAGQGTGETQYF.

This clonotype came up once. The chain recombines TRBV27 with TRBJ1-1, with D possibly being TRBD1 (5 bases). The CDR3 is made up of 15 amino acids. Per germline, CDR1 MNHEY and CDR2 SMNVEV (reference sequence). The germline V and J ends were trimmed by 3 bases and 2 bases, with 13 bases remaining between them. CDR3 loop: CASSFSGAPNTEAFF. The CDR3 nucleotides read TGTGCCAGCAGTTTTTCCGGGGCCCCTAACACTGAAGCTTTCTTT.

This clonotype was seen at least ten times. V is TRBV14 and J is TRBJ1-4; D might be TRBD1 (6 bases). V shed 4 bases and J shed 8 bases, with 11 bases lying between them. CDR3 size: 13 residues. Germline assignment: CDR1 SGHDN and CDR2 FVKESK. CDR3 nucleotide sequence: TGTGCCAGCAGCCGGGGGGGCGAGGAAAAACTGTTTTTT. This translates into CASSRGGEEKLFF.

The CDR3 sequence: CASSRGSTDTQYF. The CDR3 DNA is TGTGCCAGCTCCAGGGGTAGCACAGATACGCAGTATTTT. J is TRBJ2-3 and V is TRBV11-2; tentatively, D is TRBD1 (6 bases). Germline V lookup: CDR1 SGHAT, CDR2 FQNNGV. CDR3 size: 13 residues. V was shortened by 8 bases and J by 0 bases, with 9 bases between the two germline ends.

This clonotype showed up just a few times. The rearrangement links TRBV3-1 to TRBJ2-3; 7 nucleotides line up with TRBD2. J was trimmed by 3 bases and V by 3 bases; bases with no gene match: 9. Germline V CDR1 and CDR2: LGHDT, YNNKEL (reference sequence). The CDR3 is made up of 16 amino acids. The CDR3 coding sequence is TGTGCCAGCAGCCAGGGCTCTCGGGGGGATACAGATACGCAGTATTTT. It codes for CASSQGSRGDTDTQYF.

The chain links TRBV30 to TRBJ1-2; D possibly corresponds to TRBD1 (6 bases). V was shortened by 4 bases and J by 2 bases, with 14 bases between the two germline ends. Germline lookup yields CDR1 GTSNPN and CDR2 SVGIG (reference sequence). This CDR3 comprises 14 residues. CDR3 bases: TGTGCCTGGACCCTCCAAACAGGGAACTATGGCTACACCTTC. It encodes CAWTLQTGNYGYTF. Looking up the rest from reference TRBV30 and TRBJ1-2 gives the full variable domain: SQTIHQWPATLVQPVGSPLSLECTVEGTSNPNLYWYRQAAGRGLQLLFYSVGIGQISSEVPQNLSASRPQDRQFILSSKKLLLSDSGFYLCAWTLQTGNYGYTFGSGTRLTVV.

This clonotype was detected many times. V gene TRBV7-9 combines with J gene TRBJ2-3; no clear D. Trimming shortened V by 1 base and J by 2 bases, and 7 bases separated the two germline ends. Germline V gene sequence: CDR1 SEHNR, CDR2 FQNEAQ (reference sequence). The CDR3 is made up of 14 amino acids. CDR3 in DNA: TGTGCCAGCAGCTTAGTCCAGCTCACAGATACGCAGTATTTT. Translation gives CASSLVQLTDTQYF.

This chain joins TRBV6-1 and TRBJ2-1; 9 positions agree with TRBD2. Germline assignment: CDR1 MNHNS and CDR2 SASEGT. CDR3 length equals 12 residues. Germline trimming cut 10 bases from V and 8 bases from J; bases unmatched to any gene: 6. CDR3 region: CAKGGTSYEQFF. In nucleotides, the CDR3 is TGTGCCAAAGGAGGGACTAGCTATGAGCAGTTCTTC.

The CDR3 reads CASSDWSYTDTQYF. CDR3 bases: TGTGCCAGCAGTGACTGGTCCTACACAGATACGCAGTATTTT. This sequence joins TRBV6-1 and TRBJ2-3; D is unclear. V was trimmed by 3 bases and J by 2 bases, leaving 9 bases between them. Germline CDR1 reads MNHNS; CDR2 reads SASEGT. The CDR3 runs to 14 residues.

The DNA of the CDR3 is TGTGCCAGCAGCCTCCGGGACAGGGCTGTCGAGCAGTACTTC. Encoded protein: CASSLRDRAVEQYF. The chain uses TRBV7-8 and TRBJ2-7; 9 bases are a match to TRBD1. V shed 5 bases, J shed 6 bases, and the junction held 8 bases outside the gene matches. This CDR3 is 14 amino acids long. The germline gives CDR1 SGHVS, CDR2 FQNEAQ.

This clonotype was seen at least ten times. J is TRBJ2-3 and V is TRBV7-2; unclear D gene. Germline V gene data show CDR1 as SGHTA and CDR2 as FQGNSA. V was trimmed by 1 base and J by 2 bases, leaving 4 bases between them. This CDR3 is built from 13 residues. The CDR3 DNA reads TGTGCCAGCAGCTTAGATCTCACAGATACGCAGTATTTT. Its translation: CASSLDLTDTQYF.

V and J are TRBV7-6 and TRBJ1-4; possible D gene TRBD1, 5 bases. The V gene lost 8 bases and the J gene lost 0 bases, with 10 bases spanning the gap. The CDR3 runs to 14 residues. Germline CDR1 is SGHVS and CDR2 is FNYEAQ. The CDR3 nucleotides are TGTGCCAGCTGGAGGGGTTCAACTAATGAAAAACTGTTTTTT. The encoded protein is CASWRGSTNEKLFF.

This clonotype was seen a handful of times. The gene calls are TRBV7-2 and TRBJ1-6; 7 bases line up with TRBD1. Germline V lookup: CDR1 SGHTA, CDR2 FQGNSA. The trim removed 3 bases at V and 9 bases at J, leaving 14 bases unmatched. The length of the CDR3 is 17 residues. The CDR3: CASSFSLASQGSSPLHF. CDR3 in DNA: TGTGCCAGCAGCTTCTCCTTGGCCTCACAGGGGAGTTCACCCCTCCACTTT.

The chain carries TRBV7-2 and TRBJ2-3; D uncertain. Germline V CDR1 and CDR2: SGHTA, FQGNSA. V was cut by 1 base and J by 4 bases, with 6 bases left in between. CDR3 length: 13 amino acids. The CDR3 protein is CASSLVSADTQYF. In nucleotides, the CDR3 is TGTGCCAGCAGCTTAGTTTCAGCAGATACGCAGTATTTT.

This clonotype was seen a few times. J is TRBJ2-5 and V is TRBV7-2; D is possibly TRBD1 or TRBD2 (5 bases each). The V gene's germline CDR1 is SGHTA and CDR2 FQGNSA. Trimming cost V 6 bases and J 6 bases, with 20 bases left between them. The CDR3 runs 15 residues. The CDR3: CASSRYTRGLQTQYF. In nucleotides, the CDR3 is TGTGCCAGCAGTCGTTATACTAGGGGCTTGCAGACCCAGTACTTC.

This chain connects TRBV11-2 to TRBJ2-5, with 10 bases that match TRBD1. J lost 5 bases, V lost 2 bases, and 8 bases had no gene match. The germline V gene encodes CDR1 SGHAT and CDR2 FQNNGV. This CDR3 has 16 residues. The CDR3 sequence is CASSLRVTGGTETQYF. CDR3 DNA: TGTGCCAGCAGCTTAAGGGTGACAGGGGGCACCGAGACCCAGTACTTC.

This chain links TRBV11-2 with TRBJ2-5; TRBD2 matches 7 bases. The CDR3 has 15 residues. The junction had 5 bases not matched to a gene; V was cut back by 1 base and J by 3 bases. CDR1 and CDR2 (germline): SGHAT, FQNNGV. The CDR3 region has the DNA TGTGCCAGCAGCTTAGGTCGTCTAGCGGAAGAGACCCAGTACTTC. This gives the protein CASSLGRLAEETQYF.

The V call is TRBV27, the J call TRBJ2-3, with TRBD2 as a possible D gene (7 bases). Trimming stripped 3 bases from V and 6 bases from J, with 19 bases between. Germline CDR1 MNHEY, CDR2 SMNVEV (reference sequence). The CDR3 is made up of 16 amino acids. The CDR3 nucleotides read TGTGCCAGCAGTTTGATCCGGGGGGCGCCCAGGGATACGCAGTATTTT. Its protein is CASSLIRGAPRDTQYF.

V usage is TRBV7-9 and J usage is TRBJ1-5, with D tentatively TRBD1 (6 bases). The CDR3 has 15 residues. The V end lost 1 base, the J end lost 0 bases, and 7 bases lay between the germline ends. CDR1 is SEHNR, CDR2 FQNEAQ, per germline (reference sequence). The CDR3 bases are TGTGCCAGCAGCTTAGGGGGGGCTAGCAATCAGCCCCAGCATTTT. It yields the protein CASSLGGASNQPQHF.

The chain recombines TRBV7-2 with TRBJ2-5, with D possibly matching TRBD1 (5 bases). CDR1 and CDR2 from the germline V gene are SGHTA and FQGNSA. V dropped 4 bases and J dropped 9 bases, with 15 bases sitting between them. The CDR3 has 13 residues. The CDR3 region is CASSSATQGAQYF. CDR3 in DNA: TGTGCCAGCAGCTCAGCCACTCAAGGGGCCCAGTACTTC.

The chain joins TRBV5-4 to TRBJ1-2, with 8 bases aligning to TRBD1. V was clipped by 4 bases and J by 1 base; unmatched bases: 6. This CDR3 region has 15 residues. The V gene's germline CDR1 is SGHNT and CDR2 YYREEE (reference sequence). The CDR3 protein is CASSPQGAGNYGYTF. The DNA of the CDR3 is TGTGCCAGCAGCCCCCAGGGGGCCGGTAACTATGGCTACACCTTC.

The chain employs TRBV6-2 or TRBV6-3 and TRBJ1-5; 7 positions match TRBD1. The CDR3 is made up of 17 amino acids. J was trimmed by 0 bases and V by 7 bases; bases with no gene match: 12. Germline lookup yields CDR1 MNHEY and CDR2 SVGEGT. The CDR3 bases are TGTGCCAGCAACTACAACCCGGGACAGTCTAGCAATCAGCCCCAGCATTTT. Encoded protein: CASNYNPGQSSNQPQHF.

The rearrangement links TRBV20-1 to TRBJ1-1; D is ambiguous. CDR1 is DFQATT, CDR2 SNEGSKA, per germline (reference sequence). V lost 5 bases, J lost 7 bases, and 14 bases lay in between. The CDR3 loop spans 12 amino acids. CDR3 DNA: TGCAGTGCTCATGCCGGGAGATTTGAAGCTTTCTTT. It yields the protein CSAHAGRFEAFF.

This clonotype was counted at least ten times. This chain uses TRBV7-8 with TRBJ1-1, with D tentatively TRBD1 (6 bases). The CDR3 spans 17 residues. Germline loops: CDR1 SGHVS, CDR2 FQNEAQ. Trimming took off 1 base at V and 4 bases at J, with 19 bases between the two ends. The CDR3 spells CASSLERAGVGGTEAFF. For the CDR3, the DNA is TGTGCCAGCAGCTTAGAGAGAGCAGGGGTTGGTGGCACTGAAGCTTTCTTT.

The rearrangement links TRBV7-1 to TRBJ2-7, with D uncertain. TRBV7-1 is filed as an ORF, its function uncertain. The germline V and J ends were trimmed by 5 bases and 7 bases, with 15 bases remaining between them. CDR3 length: 13 residues. The CDR3 protein is CASSEDGVWEQYF. CDR3 nucleotide sequence: TGTGCCAGCAGCGAGGATGGGGTGTGGGAGCAGTACTTC.

This clonotype was seen a handful of times. The V call is TRBV7-6, the J call TRBJ2-5; TRBD2 agrees at 9 bases. From germline, CDR1 is SGHVS and CDR2 FNYEAQ. Unmatched junction bases numbered 5, after V lost 6 bases and J lost 3 bases. The CDR3 contains 14 residues. DNA for the CDR3: TGTGCCAGCAGGTCGACTAGCGGAGAAGAGACCCAGTACTTC. It codes for CASRSTSGEETQYF. The full variable domain, completed using reference TRBV7-6 and TRBJ2-5, is GAGVSQSPRYKVTKRGQDVALRCDPISGHVSLYWYRQALGQGPEFLTYFNYEAQQDKSGLPNDRFSAERPEGSISTLTIQRTEQRDSAMYRCASRSTSGEETQYFGPGTRLLVL.

In this sample, this clonotype turned up a few times. The rearrangement joins TRBV7-8 to TRBJ1-2; D uncertain. Looked up from germline, CDR1 is SGHVS and CDR2 is FQNEAQ. The CDR3 totals 13 residues. V was clipped by 5 bases and J by 5 bases, with 12 bases between them. This CDR3 is CASSPLITYGYTF. CDR3 in DNA: TGTGCCAGCAGCCCACTGATAACGTATGGCTACACCTTC.